Each of the 30 T cell receptor beta chains below was sequenced from the same sample in a study of neoadjuvant anti-PD-1 for oral cavity cancer. Noted time point: after neoadjuvant nivolumab, at surgical resection. Assay used: immunoSEQ multiplex PCR; TCRdb lists only in-frame clones, some missing. Of about 72,000 clones detected, roughly 85% appear once; the ten largest clones hold around 3.2%. The material sequenced was PBMCs, taken after nivolumab (anti-PD-1) treatment. These receptor sequences come from a person aged 35-80 years with oral cavity squamous cell carcinoma.

This chain links TRBV9 with TRBJ1-5; 7 bases are a match to TRBD1. The junction had 3 bases not matched to a gene; V was cut back by 3 bases and J by 0 bases. This CDR3 has 15 residues. Looked up from germline, CDR1 is SGDLS and CDR2 is YYNGEE. The CDR3 region has the DNA TGTGCCAGCAGCGCTGGGACAGCTAGCAATCAGCCCCAGCATTTT. Protein sequence: CASSAGTASNQPQHF.

The chain uses TRBV28 and TRBJ2-2; 8 nucleotides match TRBD1. The CDR3 consists of 15 residues. V shed 5 bases, J shed 6 bases, and the junction held 8 bases outside the gene matches. In germline, CDR1 is MDHEN, CDR2 SYDVKM. For the CDR3, the DNA is TGTGCCAGCAGTCCAAACGGACAGGGCTCCGGGGAGCTGTTTTTT. The encoded protein is CASSPNGQGSGELFF.

V is TRBV30 and J is TRBJ1-4, with D possibly TRBD1 on 6 matching bases. V gave up 5 bases and J gave up 7 bases, with 17 bases separating them. The germline V gene has CDR1 GTSNPN and CDR2 SVGIG (reference sequence). The CDR3 spans 14 residues. Here the CDR3 DNA reads TGTGCCTGGTCCAGGGGAGATTTATTTGAAAAACTGTTTTTT. Translation gives CAWSRGDLFEKLFF.

This clone appeared once. J is TRBJ1-3 and V is TRBV7-9, with D hard to call. Germline CDR1 and CDR2: SEHNR and FQNEAQ (reference sequence). The CDR3 has 12 residues. V lost 3 bases, J lost 9 bases, and 9 bases lay in between. Written as DNA, the CDR3 is TGTGCCAGCAGCTTGCACAGCGGCACCATATATTTT. This encodes CASSLHSGTIYF. The full variable domain, rest sourced from reference TRBV7-9 and TRBJ1-3, is DTGVSQNPRHKITKRGQNVTFRCDPISEHNRLYWYRQTLGQGPEFLTYFQNEAQLEKSRLLSDRFSAERPKGSFSTLEIQRTEQGDSAMYLCASSLHSGTIYFGEGSWLTVV.

This clone was picked up a small number of times. The V gene is TRBV9, the J gene TRBJ2-2, with TRBD1 matching 9 bases. The V gene end was trimmed by 5 bases and the J gene end by 7 bases; junction bases not matched to a gene: 15. The CDR3 has 17 amino acids. CDR1 is SGDLS and CDR2 is YYNGEE in the germline V gene. CDR3 DNA: TGTGCCAGCAGTCGAAGTCCGGGACAGGGAGGCATCGGGGAGCTGTTTTTT. Protein: CASSRSPGQGGIGELFF.

This clone was seen a handful of times. The gene calls are TRBV7-8 and TRBJ2-2; 7 bases map to TRBD1. There are 15 residues in the CDR3. The trim removed 6 bases at V and 0 bases at J, leaving 4 bases unmatched. Germline values: CDR1 SGHVS, CDR2 FQNEAQ. CDR3 loop: CASRSQGANTGELFF. CDR3 coding DNA: TGTGCCAGCAGATCGCAGGGGGCGAACACCGGGGAGCTGTTTTTT. The variable domain in full, completed from reference TRBV7-8 and TRBJ2-2, reads GAGVSQSPRYKVAKRGQDVALRCDPISGHVSLFWYQQALGQGPEFLTYFQNEAQLDKSGLPSDRFFAERPEGSVSTLKIQRTQQEDSAVYLCASRSQGANTGELFFGEGSRLTVL.

The chain employs TRBV2 and TRBJ2-7, with unresolved D. The germline gives CDR1 SNHLY, CDR2 FYNNEI. V was cut by 6 bases and J by 2 bases, with 5 bases left in between. This CDR3 comprises 11 residues. As DNA, the CDR3 is TGTGCCAGCAGAGGAGCCTACGAGCAGTACTTC. Protein: CASRGAYEQYF.

V gene TRBV30 combines with J gene TRBJ2-6; D remains ambiguous. Per germline, CDR1 GTSNPN and CDR2 SVGIG (reference sequence). This CDR3 is built from 14 residues. Trimming removed 0 bases from V and 0 bases from J, with 3 bases in between. CDR3 residues: CAWSVASGANVLTF. The CDR3 coding sequence is TGTGCCTGGAGTGTGGCCTCTGGGGCCAACGTCCTGACTTTC.

The V call is TRBV7-8, the J call TRBJ1-4; D gene uncertain. The CDR3 is 15 residues long. The ends were cut back, 3 bases at V and 0 bases at J, with 8 bases in the middle. Germline CDR1 and CDR2: SGHVS and FQNEAQ. The CDR3 DNA is TGTGCCAGCAGCTTCTTTTCTGCAACTAATGAAAAACTGTTTTTT. Translation: CASSFFSATNEKLFF.

This clone appeared a few times. The chain has TRBV2 and TRBJ1-4; D may be TRBD1 (6 bases). Deletions cut 1 base from V and 4 bases from J, with 10 bases between. The CDR3 extends over 15 amino acids. The germline V gene has CDR1 SNHLY and CDR2 FYNNEI. The CDR3 region is CASSEEGGYNEKLFF. The CDR3 region has the DNA TGTGCCAGCAGTGAAGAAGGGGGATATAATGAAAAACTGTTTTTT.

V gene TRBV30 combines with J gene TRBJ2-1; D is unresolved. CDR3 length: 15 residues. The V gene lost 0 bases and the J gene lost 4 bases, with 13 bases spanning the gap. Looked up from germline, CDR1 is GTSNPN and CDR2 is SVGIG (reference sequence). This chain's CDR3 is CAWSVGRLGYNEQFF. Here the CDR3 DNA reads TGTGCCTGGAGTGTAGGAAGACTTGGATACAATGAGCAGTTCTTC. The whole variable domain, filled in from reference TRBV30 and TRBJ2-1, reads SQTIHQWPATLVQPVGSPLSLECTVEGTSNPNLYWYRQAAGRGLQLLFYSVGIGQISSEVPQNLSASRPQDRQFILSSKKLLLSDSGFYLCAWSVGRLGYNEQFFGPGTRLTVL.

V is TRBV5-8 and J is TRBJ1-1; D not resolved. In germline, CDR1 is SGHTS, CDR2 YDEGEE. This CDR3 region has 10 residues. The V and J ends lost 6 bases and 4 bases respectively, with 4 bases between them. The DNA of the CDR3 is TGTGCCAGCATTTTCACTGAAGCTTTCTTT. Protein: CASIFTEAFF. The whole variable domain, filled in from reference TRBV5-8 and TRBJ1-1, reads EAGVTQSPTHLIKTRGQQATLRCSPISGHTSVYWYQQALGLGLQFLLWYDEGEERNRGNFPPRFSGRQFPNYSSELNVNALELEDSALYLCASIFTEAFFGQGTRLTVV.

The gene calls are TRBV11-2 and TRBJ2-5; 7 positions agree with TRBD1. This CDR3 is built from 15 residues. The trim removed 1 base at V and 5 bases at J, leaving 7 bases unmatched. Germline V CDR1 and CDR2: SGHAT, FQNNGV. The CDR3 is CASSLGTGVGETQYF. In nucleotides, the CDR3 is TGTGCCAGCAGCTTAGGTACAGGGGTCGGGGAGACCCAGTACTTC.

The chain is built from TRBV6-5 and TRBJ2-3, with D possibly TRBD2 on 6 matching bases. Germline lookup yields CDR1 MNHEY and CDR2 SVGAGI. The V and J ends lost 6 bases and 3 bases respectively, with 13 bases between them. This CDR3 comprises 14 residues. CDR3 residues: CASSLLAPTDTQYF. The CDR3 coding sequence is TGTGCCAGCAGCCTACTAGCCCCGACAGATACGCAGTATTTT.

J is TRBJ2-3 and V is TRBV5-1; D perhaps matches TRBD2 (6 bases). The CDR3 totals 14 residues. Germline-derived CDR1 and CDR2 are SGHRS and YFSETQ. The V gene lost 5 bases and the J gene lost 6 bases, with 16 bases spanning the gap. The CDR3 nucleotides read TGCGCCAGCAGTCGACGGGAGCGTTTCGATACGCAGTATTTT. Protein sequence: CASSRRERFDTQYF.

The V and J genes are TRBV30 and TRBJ1-5; 7 bases are shared with TRBD1. The J segment lost 7 bases and the V segment lost 0 bases, leaving 3 bases of the junction unmatched. Looked up from germline, CDR1 is GTSNPN and CDR2 is SVGIG (reference sequence). The CDR3 is 13 residues long. The chain's CDR3 is CAWSVGTEQPQHF. The CDR3 DNA is TGTGCCTGGAGTGTAGGGACAGAACAGCCCCAGCATTTT.

The chain has TRBV2 and TRBJ2-3, with a tentative D call TRBD2 (5 bases). CDR1 and CDR2 from the germline V gene are SNHLY and FYNNEI. Trimming stripped 4 bases from V and 0 bases from J, with 8 bases between. The CDR3 totals 14 residues. The CDR3 loop is CASSGWTSTDTQYF. As DNA, the CDR3 is TGTGCCAGCAGTGGTTGGACTAGCACAGATACGCAGTATTTT.

The V call is TRBV30, the J call TRBJ1-3; no clear D gene. Germline-derived CDR1 and CDR2 are GTSNPN and SVGIG (reference sequence). This CDR3 is 12 amino acids long. Trimming shortened V by 6 bases and J by 0 bases, and 6 bases separated the two germline ends. This CDR3 reads CACLTSGNTIYF. The CDR3 coding sequence is TGTGCCTGCCTGACCTCTGGAAACACCATATATTTT.

The genes are TRBV6-5 and TRBJ2-5; D may be TRBD1 (6 bases). The length of the CDR3 is 13 residues. V was cut by 5 bases and J by 3 bases, with 10 bases left in between. Germline V gene data show CDR1 as MNHEY and CDR2 as SVGAGI. CDR3 DNA: TGTGCCAGCAGTACAGGGTCGGAAGAGACCCAGTACTTC. This sequence encodes CASSTGSEETQYF.

The genes are TRBV2 and TRBJ2-7; weak D call: TRBD2 (6 bases). Per germline, CDR1 SNHLY and CDR2 FYNNEI. The CDR3 runs to 14 residues. Trimming cost V 8 bases and J 4 bases, with 18 bases left between them. CDR3 residues: CASVRRDSVYEQYF. The CDR3 nucleotides are TGTGCCAGCGTGCGCCGGGACTCCGTTTACGAGCAGTACTTC.

The chain employs TRBV5-6 and TRBJ1-1; the D is unclear. In germline, CDR1 is SGHDT, CDR2 YYEEEE. Trimming left V 2 bases short and J 2 bases short, with 10 bases between. The CDR3 totals 14 residues. CDR3 in amino acids: CASSFLSGNTEAFF. In DNA, the CDR3 is TGTGCCAGCAGCTTCCTCAGCGGAAACACTGAAGCTTTCTTT.

This chain connects TRBV11-2 to TRBJ2-7; 11 positions match TRBD2. The CDR3 contains 14 residues. V was clipped by 2 bases and J by 4 bases; unmatched bases: 1. From germline, CDR1 is SGHAT and CDR2 FQNNGV. DNA of the CDR3: TGTGCCAGCAGCTTAACTAGCGGGAGATACGAGCAGTACTTC. Amino acid sequence: CASSLTSGRYEQYF.

The CDR3 loop is CAWRSYNEQFF. The DNA for the CDR3 is TGTGCCTGGAGGAGCTACAATGAGCAGTTCTTC. The V call is TRBV30, the J call TRBJ2-1; D not certain. The V end was cut by 3 bases, the J end by 3 bases, with 3 bases between. Germline V CDR1 and CDR2: GTSNPN, SVGIG (reference sequence). The CDR3 has 11 amino acids.

The chain recombines TRBV7-6 with TRBJ2-5; 12 bases line up with TRBD2. The germline CDR1 and CDR2 sequences are SGHVS and FNYEAQ. CDR3 length: 16 residues. The V gene end was trimmed by 4 bases and the J gene end by 5 bases; junction bases not matched to a gene: 8. CDR3 nucleotides: TGTGCCAGCAGCTCGACTAGCGGGAGCTTCGCCGAGACCCAGTACTTC. Translated, it gives CASSSTSGSFAETQYF.

The chain employs TRBV7-9 and TRBJ1-5, with a weak D call TRBD1 (5 bases). V lost 6 bases, J lost 6 bases, and 9 bases lay in between. Germline V gene data show CDR1 as SEHNR and CDR2 as FQNEAQ (reference sequence). This CDR3 contains 12 residues. The CDR3 spells CASRGGGQPQHF. CDR3 nucleotide sequence: TGTGCCAGCAGGGGGGGTGGTCAGCCCCAGCATTTT.

The genes are TRBV7-2 and TRBJ2-5; no definite D call. The CDR3 is made up of 13 amino acids. Trimming took off 1 base at V and 4 bases at J, with 7 bases between the two ends. Germline values: CDR1 SGHTA, CDR2 FQGNSA. CDR3 coding DNA: TGTGCCAGCAGCTTAGTGACGGGAGAGACCCAGTACTTC. This sequence encodes CASSLVTGETQYF.

J is TRBJ1-2 and V is TRBV20-1, with unresolved D. Germline V gives CDR1 DFQATT, CDR2 SNEGSKA (reference sequence). V gave up 3 bases and J gave up 7 bases, with 9 bases separating them. The CDR3 is 11 residues long. The CDR3 coding sequence is TGCAGTGCTAGGGTTAAGGTTGGCTACACCTTC. Translated: CSARVKVGYTF.

The gene calls are TRBV19 and TRBJ2-2; 10 bases are shared with TRBD1. The CDR3 contains 16 residues. J was trimmed by 4 bases and V by 4 bases; bases with no gene match: 6. Germline CDR1 LNHDA, CDR2 SQIVND (reference sequence). In DNA form, the CDR3 reads TGTGCCAGTAGTACGACAGGGGGCTCGATCACCGGGGAGCTGTTTTTT. Translated, it gives CASSTTGGSITGELFF.

The V and J genes are TRBV7-3 and TRBJ2-3; 7 positions match TRBD2. This CDR3 is built from 17 residues. Germline V gene lookup returns CDR1 SGHTA and CDR2 FQGTGA. Trimming at V came to 0 bases and at J to 4 bases, leaving 10 bases not matched to a gene. In DNA, the CDR3 is TGTGCCAGCAGCTTAACGTGGGGCGGGAGTCCCCCAGATACGCAGTATTTT. Translation gives CASSLTWGGSPPDTQYF.

On this clone: Different DNA sequences within this sample yield the same CDR3. The gene calls are TRBV27 and TRBJ1-1; 7 nucleotides agree with TRBD1. V gave up 2 bases and J gave up 6 bases; unmatched junction bases: 6. The CDR3 extends over 14 amino acids. Germline V gene lookup returns CDR1 MNHEY and CDR2 SMNVEV (reference sequence). CDR3 sequence: CASSLMGQGAEAFF. In nucleotides, the CDR3 is TGTGCCAGCAGTTTAATGGGGCAGGGGGCTGAAGCTTTCTTT.